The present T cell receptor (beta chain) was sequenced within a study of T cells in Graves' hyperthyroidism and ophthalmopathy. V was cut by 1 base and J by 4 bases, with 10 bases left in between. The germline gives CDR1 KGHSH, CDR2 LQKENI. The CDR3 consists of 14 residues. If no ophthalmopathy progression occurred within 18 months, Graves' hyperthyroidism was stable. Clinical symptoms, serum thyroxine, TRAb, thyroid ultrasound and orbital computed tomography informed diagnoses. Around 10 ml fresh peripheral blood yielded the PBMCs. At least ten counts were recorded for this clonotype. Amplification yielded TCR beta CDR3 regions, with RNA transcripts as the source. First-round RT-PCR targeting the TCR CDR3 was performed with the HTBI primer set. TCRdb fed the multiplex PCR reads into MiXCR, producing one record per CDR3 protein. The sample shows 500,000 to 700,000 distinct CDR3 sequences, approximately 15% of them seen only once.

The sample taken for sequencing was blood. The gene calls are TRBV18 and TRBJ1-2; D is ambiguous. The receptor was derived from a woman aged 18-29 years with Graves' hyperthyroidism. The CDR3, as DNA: TGTGCCAGCTCACCACAGGCAGAGTTCTATGGCTACACCTTC. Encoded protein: CASSPQAEFYGYTF.